This is a list of T cell receptor beta chains from one sample in a study of OX40 agonist ivuxolimab in advanced cancers. TCRdb keeps only in-frame clones here, not all; method: immunoSEQ multiplex PCR. The sample has roughly 20,000 clones, 60% to 85% seen once. Sequencing was performed on CD4+ or CD8+ T cells sorted from blood, taken in a trial of the OX40 agonist ivuxolimab. The receptor set was obtained from an adult with an advanced solid tumor such as melanoma, head and neck, liver or kidney cancer. The CDR3 runs from the conserved cysteine through the conserved F or W. A D gene is named only where the DNA matches it firmly. Where a row states a size, it is once, few, many or the class of an expanded clone; other rows omit it.

>TRBJ2-3|TRBD2|15|TRBV6-1|.
TGTGCCAGCAAACGACTAGCGGGGGGGGCAGATACGCAGTATTTT
CASKRLAGGADTQYF
>TRBJ2-7|.|12|TRBV6-1|.
TGTGCCAGCAGTGAAGCCTGGGGCGAGCAGTACTTC
CASSEAWGEQYF
>TRBJ2-3|TRBD1|15|TRBV5-1|.
TGCGCCAGCAGGAGTGCCGCAGGGGGAATAGATACGCAGTATTTT
CASRSAAGGIDTQYF
>TRBJ2-1|.|12|TRBV27|.
TGTGCCAGCAGTCAAGGTTTCAATGAGCAGTTCTTC
CASSQGFNEQFF
>TRBJ1-1|TRBD1|14|TRBV7-3|.
TGTGCCAGCAGCCCGGGACAGGGAAGCACTGAAGCTTTCTTT
CASSPGQGSTEAFF
>TRBJ2-1|.|13|TRBV4-3|.
TGCGCCAGCAGCCGTCTTTTGGGAAATGAGCAGTTCTTC
CASSRLLGNEQFF
>TRBJ1-1|TRBD1|15|TRBV10-3|.
TGTGCCATCAGCGGACAGGTTGGTGGGGTCACTGAAGCTTTCTTT
CAISGQVGGVTEAFF
>TRBJ2-5|.|15|TRBV11-1|.
TGTGCCAGCAGCCCCGAGGGTGAAAGCCAAGAGACCCAGTACTTC
CASSPEGESQETQYF
>TRBJ1-2|.|15|TRBV6-1|medium-sized
TGTGCCAGCAGTGAAGAGGGTGAGGGGAACTATGGCTACACCTTC
CASSEEGEGNYGYTF
>TRBJ2-1|TRBD1|15|TRBV9|.
TGTGCCAGCAGCCCTCGGGACAGCTCCTACAATGAGCAGTTCTTC
CASSPRDSSYNEQFF
>TRBJ2-3|.|13|TRBV7-3|.
TGTGCCAGCAGCCCCAGGTACACAGATACGCAGTATTTT
CASSPRYTDTQYF
>TRBJ1-5|TRBD1|14|TRBV27|.
TGTGCCAGCAGATTTACAGGGGGAAGTCAGCCCCAGCATTTT
CASRFTGGSQPQHF
>TRBJ1-6|.|14|TRBV14|once
TGTGCCAGCAGCTTTGGGACATCGGCGGGGCCCCTCCACTTT
CASSFGTSAGPLHF
>TRBJ2-7|.|13|TRBV4-3|.
TGCGCCAGCAGCCAATACCCTTCCTACGAGCAGTACTTC
CASSQYPSYEQYF
>TRBJ2-5|TRBD1|15|TRBV5-1|.
TGCGCCAGCAGGGCCGGGACAGGGAAGAGAGAGACCCAGTACTTC
CASRAGTGKRETQYF
>TRBJ2-7|.|14|TRBV9|.
TGTGCCAGCAGCGTAGAGGGTAGCGGATACGAGCAGTACTTC
CASSVEGSGYEQYF
>TRBJ1-5|TRBD1|14|TRBV4-1|.
TGCGCCAGCAGCCAAGTCAGGGGGGCCCAGCCCCAGCATTTT
CASSQVRGAQPQHF
>TRBJ2-1|.|14|TRBV15|.
TGTGCCACCATCGGCCGGGATGACCTCAATGAGCAGTTCTTC
CATIGRDDLNEQFF
>TRBJ1-1|.|14|TRBV19|.
TGTGCCAGTAGTGCGGGGCAATGGGGCACTGAAGCTTTCTTT
CASSAGQWGTEAFF
>TRBJ2-1|TRBD2|14|TRBV19|.
TGTGCCAGTAGTACCTGGGGAGGGCGGAATGAGCAGTTCTTC
CASSTWGGRNEQFF
>TRBJ2-5|.|13|TRBV13|.
TGTGCCAGCAGCATCGGACCTGCGGGGACCCAGTACTTC
CASSIGPAGTQYF
>TRBJ1-1|.|14|TRBV10-3|.
TGTGCCATCAGTAACGACAGACGTAACACTGAAGCTTTCTTT
CAISNDRRNTEAFF
>TRBJ2-1|.|11|TRBV7-9|once
TGTGCCAGCAAAGGAAGGGGTGAGCAGTTCTTC
CASKGRGEQFF
>TRBJ2-1|TRBD1|16|TRBV9|.
TGTGCCAGCAGCGTAGTAGGGACAGGGGCCTACAATGAGCAGTTCTTC
CASSVVGTGAYNEQFF
>TRBJ2-7|TRBD2|15|TRBV7-8|.
TGTGCCAGCAGCTCAAAGCGGGGGGGCGTCTACGAGCAGTACTTC
CASSSKRGGVYEQYF
>TRBJ2-2|TRBD1|14|TRBV7-9|.
TGTGCCAGCAGAATACAGGGGGCGCCCGGGGAGCTGTTTTTT
CASRIQGAPGELFF
>TRBJ1-2|.|15|TRBV4-3|once
TGCGCCAGCAGCCAAGATCTGGGGACCATCTATGGCTACACCTTC
CASSQDLGTIYGYTF
>TRBJ2-3|.|12|TRBV5-4|.
TGTGCCAGCAGCTTGGACGCGGATACGCAGTATTTT
CASSLDADTQYF
>TRBJ2-1|TRBD1|15|TRBV11-2|.
TGTGCCAGCAGCTCCGGGACAGGGCCTTACAATGAGCAGTTCTTC
CASSSGTGPYNEQFF
>TRBJ2-7|.|14|TRBV6-1|.
TGTGCCAGCAGTGAAGCGCACGGTACCTACGAGCAGTACTTC
CASSEAHGTYEQYF
>TRBJ2-7|.|14|TRBV6-6|.
TGTGCCAGCAGTTATTTCCACGGCTCCTACGAGCAGTACTTC
CASSYFHGSYEQYF
>TRBJ2-6|.|14|TRBV25-1|.
TGTGCCAGCAGTGAAGGCTATGGTGCCAACGTCCTGACTTTC
CASSEGYGANVLTF
>TRBJ2-3|.|15|TRBV6-5|.
TGTGCCAGCAGCGACCTCGAGCAGGGGGGAGATACGCAGTATTTT
CASSDLEQGGDTQYF
>TRBJ2-1|TRBD2|18|TRBV4-2|.
TGTGCCAGCAGCCAAGTCGCAGCGGGGATCCGGGCGGTGGTGGAGCAGTTCTTC
CASSQVAAGIRAVVEQFF
>TRBJ2-7|.|15|TRBV15|.
TGTGCCACCAGCACACCCGGGATCCCTGCCTACGAGCAGTACTTC
CATSTPGIPAYEQYF
>TRBJ2-7|TRBD1|15|TRBV29-1|.
TGCAGCGTTCGCCAATCCGACAGGGAAACCTACGAGCAGTACTTC
CSVRQSDRETYEQYF
>TRBJ2-7|TRBD2|14|TRBV27|few
TGTGCCAGCAGTCTAGCGGGAGGGCCTCAGGAGCAGTACTTC
CASSLAGGPQEQYF
>TRBJ2-7|TRBD1|15|TRBV29-1|once
TGCAGCGTCCGCCCGTCTGACAGGGAGACCTACGAGCAGTACTTC
CSVRPSDRETYEQYF
>TRBJ2-5|TRBD1|13|TRBV28|once
TGTGCCAGCAGGACAGGGACGTTGGAGACCCAGTACTTC
CASRTGTLETQYF
>TRBJ2-7|.|14|TRBV5-5|.
TGTGCCAGCAGCTTGTCAGGCCCCTCCTACGAGCAGTACTTC
CASSLSGPSYEQYF
>TRBJ2-1|TRBD2|19|TRBV4-2|.
TGTGCCAGCAGCCAAGTAGTAGGACTAGCGTCGAGCTCCTACAATGAGCAGTTCTTC
CASSQVVGLASSSYNEQFF
>TRBJ1-3|.|17|TRBV19|.
TGTGCCAGTAGTATTGGCCCAATACAAGGCTCTGGAAACACCATATATTTT
CASSIGPIQGSGNTIYF
>TRBJ2-7|TRBD2|15|TRBV14|.
TGTGCCAGCAGCCCCAGGGTAGCGGGAGCGCAGGAGCAGTACTTC
CASSPRVAGAQEQYF
>TRBJ1-4|TRBD1|15|TRBV9|.
TGTGCCAGCAGCGTCGCCGGGACAGAGAATGAAAAACTGTTTTTT
CASSVAGTENEKLFF
>TRBJ2-2|.|17|TRBV7-2|.
TGTGCCAGCAGCTTAGATGGATTACGGAGCGGCACCGGGGAGCTGTTTTTT
CASSLDGLRSGTGELFF
>TRBJ1-1|.|15|TRBV5-5|.
TGTGCCAGCAGCCTCGACGATTGGGGAGGGGAGGGAGCTTTCTTT
CASSLDDWGGEGAFF